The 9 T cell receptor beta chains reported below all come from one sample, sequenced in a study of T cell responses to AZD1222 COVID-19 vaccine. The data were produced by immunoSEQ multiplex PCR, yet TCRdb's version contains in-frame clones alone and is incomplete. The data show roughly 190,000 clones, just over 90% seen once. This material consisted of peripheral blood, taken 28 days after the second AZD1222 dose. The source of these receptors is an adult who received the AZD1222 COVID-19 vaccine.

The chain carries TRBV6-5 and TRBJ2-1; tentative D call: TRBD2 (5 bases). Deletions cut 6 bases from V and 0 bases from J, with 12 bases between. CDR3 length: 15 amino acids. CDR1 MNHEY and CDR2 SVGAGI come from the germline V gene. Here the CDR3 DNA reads TGTGCCAGCAGGCCTTTAGCGCGCTCCTACAATGAGCAGTTCTTC. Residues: CASRPLARSYNEQFF.

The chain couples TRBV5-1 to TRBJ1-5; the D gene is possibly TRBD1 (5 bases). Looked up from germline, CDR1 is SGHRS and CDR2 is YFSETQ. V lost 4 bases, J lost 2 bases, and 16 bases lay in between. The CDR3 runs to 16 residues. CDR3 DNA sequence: TGCGCCAGCAGCCCGGGGACCCAAGCTGGCAATCAGCCCCAGCATTTT. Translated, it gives CASSPGTQAGNQPQHF.

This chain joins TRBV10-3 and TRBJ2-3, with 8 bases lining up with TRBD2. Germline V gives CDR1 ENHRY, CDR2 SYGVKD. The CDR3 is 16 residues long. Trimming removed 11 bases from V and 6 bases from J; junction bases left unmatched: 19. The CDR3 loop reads CAPRGSSEREPDTQYF. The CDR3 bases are TGTGCCCCCCGAGGGTCCTCAGAGCGGGAGCCTGATACGCAGTATTTT.

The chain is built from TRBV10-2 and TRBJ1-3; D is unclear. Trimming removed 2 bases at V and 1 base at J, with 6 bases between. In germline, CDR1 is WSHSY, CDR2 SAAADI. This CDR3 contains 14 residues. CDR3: CASSERWSGNTIYF. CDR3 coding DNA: TGCGCCAGCAGTGAGAGGTGGTCTGGAAACACCATATATTTT.

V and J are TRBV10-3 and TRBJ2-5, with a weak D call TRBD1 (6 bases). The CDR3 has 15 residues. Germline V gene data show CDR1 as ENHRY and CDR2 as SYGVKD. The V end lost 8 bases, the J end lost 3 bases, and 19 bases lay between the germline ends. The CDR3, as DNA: TGTGCCATCCGAGCGGTACAGGCAGGGGAAGAGACCCAGTACTTC. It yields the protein CAIRAVQAGEETQYF.

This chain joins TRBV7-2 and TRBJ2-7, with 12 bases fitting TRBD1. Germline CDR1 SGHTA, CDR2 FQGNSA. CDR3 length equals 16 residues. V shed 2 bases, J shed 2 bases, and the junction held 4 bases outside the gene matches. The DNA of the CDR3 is TGTGCCAGCAGCTTAAGGGACAGGGGGCTTACCTACGAGCAGTACTTC. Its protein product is CASSLRDRGLTYEQYF.

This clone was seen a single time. The CDR3 here is CASSSPSGGDTQYF. For the CDR3, the DNA is TGTGCCAGCAGTTCCCCTAGCGGAGGGGATACGCAGTATTTT. This chain uses TRBV27 with TRBJ2-3, with TRBD2 matching over 7 bases. The J segment lost 6 bases and the V segment lost 4 bases, leaving 7 bases of the junction unmatched. Germline V CDR1 and CDR2: MNHEY, SMNVEV (reference sequence). The CDR3 consists of 14 residues.

CDR3 in amino acids: CASSFLRTGGRKNFADTQYF. As DNA, the CDR3 is TGTGCCAGCAGCTTCCTGCGGACGGGGGGACGAAAAAATTTCGCAGATACGCAGTATTTT. The chain has TRBV13 and TRBJ2-3; 7 bases line up with TRBD2. Germline CDR1 and CDR2: PRHDT and FYEKMQ (reference sequence). The CDR3 consists of 20 residues. With V trimmed by 3 bases and J by 4 bases, 22 bases remained unmatched.

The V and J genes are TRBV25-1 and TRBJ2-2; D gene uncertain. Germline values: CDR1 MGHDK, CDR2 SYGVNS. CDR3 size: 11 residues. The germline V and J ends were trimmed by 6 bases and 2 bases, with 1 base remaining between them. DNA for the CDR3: TGTGCCAGCAGAAACACCGGGGAGCTGTTTTTT. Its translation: CASRNTGELFF.